This T cell receptor (beta chain) stems from a study of beta chain features in type 1 diabetes (dated by TCRdb to between 2018 and 2020). Turning to the overall study: Mean age, gender distribution, total cell number and subset yield were not different between patients and healthy donors. The study compared the TCRB repertoires of sorted circulating CD4+ T cell subsets in recently diagnosed type 1 diabetes patients with those in matched healthy donors. Across all samples, around 99 million sorted cells were examined, and cell number per subset correlated strongly with RNA yield. Regulatory and stem cell-like memory subsets were isolated from only 8 patients and about eight healthy donors, whereas naive and central memory subsets came from all 30 or so donors. General conclusions and limits of the study: Type 1 diabetes patients showed a moderate but significant shortening of TCRB CDR3 length in all four CD4+ subsets. Patients with type 1 diabetes made fewer insertions and deleted more nucleotides at VDJ recombination sites, implying thymic rearrangement abnormalities. Because cDNA rather than genomic DNA was sequenced, highly expressing activated cells could have been over-represented, although no difference in activation and CD3 levels was found between groups. Naive, central memory and regulatory TCRB repertoires appeared to be more similar among patients than among healthy donors. PCR might favor shorter templates, but patient and control samples were amplified and corrected together, so any skew would affect both groups equally. Because small numbers of individuals were included in the HLA sub-analyses, any influence of HLA type on TCRB rearrangement was left unresolved.

The High Capacity cDNA Reverse Transcription Kit was used to reverse transcribe all of the isolated RNA, meaning that expressed TCRB transcripts were what got sequenced. Deep immunoSEQ sequencing was applied to naive, central memory and regulatory T cell samples, giving an average of roughly 3.3 million total reads per sample. Sorted cells were lysed in RLT buffer and RNA was extracted with DNase-treated RNeasy Micro or Mini kits, depending on cell number. To prevent cross-contamination, each cell subset was processed individually, whereas patient and healthy donor samples were processed jointly. The immunoSEQ multiplex PCR was used to amplify TCRB sequences from cDNA, generating 87-bp fragments that spanned the CDR3 region. Sequencing of the amplicons was performed on the Illumina HiSeq platform. The study's own analysis went as follows. Synthetic template baselines were used to correct PCR bias computationally, reads within Hamming distance 2 were collapsed, and singletons that could not be merged were discarded. Reads were aligned to IMGT to assign V, D and J genes, CDR3 length, and insertions or deletions at six rearrangement sites. Clonotype counts were normalized to sorted cell number within each subset before computing true diversity and Gini coefficients with the tcR R package. Repertoire sharing was quantified using the overlap coefficient calculated on TCRB nucleotide sequences. In its TCRdb copy, this immuneACCESS table keeps in-frame sequences only and misses some clones. Where compared with another copy, unresolved V genes explain less than half of these, and the others have no known cause. From that table come the V and J calls and clone size; the DNA was used to work out D and trimming. This sample has 150,000 to 180,000 clones in its table, and more than 9.5% of those were observed once. The ten largest clones represent about 2% of the sample.

This clone was seen repeatedly, ten times or more. It has no known antigen specificity. No quality values exist for individual bases; no much larger clone is one base distant. The V end loses 4 bases and the J end loses 2 bases, and a stretch of 12 bases separates them. Sequences KGHSH (CDR1) and LQKENI (CDR2) are obtained from the germline V gene. Counted from cysteine to phenylalanine, this CDR3 has 14 amino acids. CDR3 DNA is the only sequence kept; it has 42 bases, read in frame from the first base. Each donor gave one peripheral blood draw, averaging about 120 mL, which was collected into heparinised tubes. Naive, central memory, regulatory and stem cell-like memory CD4+ T cells were sorted on a BD FACSAria II using a panel including CD45RO, CCR7, CD25, CD127, CD95 and CD27. A purity above 98% was achieved for all sorted populations. PBMCs were isolated immediately by Lymphoprep density gradient centrifugation and stained directly without culture. So that batch effects would be minimized, each experiment stained and sorted samples in pairs, pairing one healthy donor with one patient.

The receptor was isolated from a man younger than 35 in good health. Sequencing used central memory CD4+ T cells from blood. The chain is assembled from TRBV18 and TRBJ2-7; matching of 5 bases hints at TRBD2 as the D gene. The DNA sequence follows: TGTGCCAGCTCACTTCGGGAAAAGACCTACGAGCAGTACTTC. It is translated as CASSLREKTYEQYF.